The clone carrying this TCR beta chain was seen only once. The data were obtained in a study of blood T cell repertoires in COVID-19. Study in general: Sources were T cells, B-cell-depleted T cells, or PBMCs; the material itself was cDNA or gDNA.

Germline V gene data show CDR1 as SQVTM and CDR2 as ANQGSEA. The length of the CDR3 is 14 residues. The germline V and J ends were trimmed by 4 bases and 1 base, with 12 bases remaining between them. In the source study's methods: Reference gene primer amplification yielded estimated nucleated cell counts. Sequenced by immunoSEQ multiplex PCR; TCRdb stores in-frame clones only, minus some. The V and J calls and the clone size are those of that table, but D and trimming were determined from the DNA. The data show about 130,000 clones, about 75% seen once. The clonotype originates from a man older than 75 with acute or convalescent COVID-19. The source material was peripheral blood. The rearrangement links TRBV29-1 to TRBJ2-3; D is perhaps TRBD1 (7 bases). The CDR3 coding sequence is TGCAGCGTTGGAGCCAGGGGGGGCACAGATACGCAGTATTTT. This translates into CSVGARGGTDTQYF.